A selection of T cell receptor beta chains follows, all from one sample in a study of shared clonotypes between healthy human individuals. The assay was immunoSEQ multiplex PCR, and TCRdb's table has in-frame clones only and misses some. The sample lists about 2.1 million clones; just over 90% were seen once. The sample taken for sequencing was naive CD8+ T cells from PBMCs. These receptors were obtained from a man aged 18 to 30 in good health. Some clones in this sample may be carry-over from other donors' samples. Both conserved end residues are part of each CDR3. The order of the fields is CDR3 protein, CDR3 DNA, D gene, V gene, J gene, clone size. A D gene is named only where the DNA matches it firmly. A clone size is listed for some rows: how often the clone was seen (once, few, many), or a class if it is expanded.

CASNSPQGAVTEAFF	TGTGCCAGCAACTCTCCACAGGGGGCGGTTACTGAAGCTTTCTTT	TRBD1	TRBV7-9	TRBJ1-1	.
CASTPIGISYEQYF	TGCGCCAGCACCCCGATCGGGATCTCCTACGAGCAGTACTTC	.	TRBV5-1	TRBJ2-7	.
CASSPRDSLAGDRYEQYF	TGTGCCAGCAGCCCCCGGGACTCACTAGCGGGAGACAGGTACGAGCAGTACTTC	TRBD2	TRBV7-9	TRBJ2-7	.
CASSQGSGGFGEKLFF	TGCGCCAGCAGCCAAGGGTCGGGGGGTTTCGGTGAAAAACTGTTTTTT	.	TRBV4-3	TRBJ1-4	.
CASSLGGVYSGANVLTF	TGTGCCAGCAGCTTAGGGGGCGTATACTCTGGGGCCAACGTCCTGACTTTC	.	TRBV7-6	TRBJ2-6	.
CASSLGAGVGANVLTF	TGTGCCAGCAGCTTAGGAGCGGGAGTTGGGGCCAACGTCCTGACTTTC	TRBD2	TRBV7-3	TRBJ2-6	.
CASSFRGKRDEQYF	TGCGCCAGCAGTTTCAGGGGAAAACGGGACGAGCAGTACTTC	.	TRBV4-1	TRBJ2-7	.
CASTDFNTEAFF	TGTGCCAGCACTGACTTTAACACTGAAGCTTTCTTT	.	TRBV27	TRBJ1-1	.
CSAMTGRLNYEQYF	TGCAGCGCCATGACAGGCCGACTCAATTACGAGCAGTACTTC	.	TRBV29-1	TRBJ2-7	.
CASSFPVGSGSTDTQYF	TGTGCCAGCAGTTTTCCCGTCGGTAGCGGGAGCACAGATACGCAGTATTTT	TRBD2	TRBV28	TRBJ2-3	.
CASSYSGRGYEQYF	TGTGCCAGCAGCTATAGCGGGAGAGGTTACGAGCAGTACTTC	TRBD2	TRBV28	TRBJ2-7	.
CASSSDSWETNEKLFF	TGTGCCAGCAGCTCGGACTCTTGGGAAACTAATGAAAAACTGTTTTTT	.	TRBV5-6	TRBJ1-4	once
CSGTVRSYNEQFF	TGCAGCGGAACAGTCCGCTCCTACAATGAGCAGTTCTTC	.	TRBV29-1	TRBJ2-1	.
CASSSGQQETQYF	TGTGCCAGCAGCTCGGGACAGCAAGAGACCCAGTACTTC	TRBD1	TRBV5-8	TRBJ2-5	.
CASSLGPGLAGPYEQYF	TGTGCCAGCAGTTTAGGCCCCGGACTAGCGGGCCCCTACGAGCAGTACTTC	TRBD2	TRBV27	TRBJ2-7	.
CASSNWTSGRGNEQFF	TGTGCCAGTAGTAATTGGACCAGCGGGAGGGGCAATGAGCAGTTCTTC	TRBD2	TRBV19	TRBJ2-1	.
CASSQVRPDYGYTF	TGCGCCAGCAGCCAAGTTAGGCCGGACTATGGCTACACCTTC	.	TRBV4-1	TRBJ1-2	.
CASSFFRGYGELFF	TGTGCCAGCAGTTTTTTTCGGGGGTACGGGGAGCTGTTTTTT	.	TRBV28	TRBJ2-2	once
CASSVLMTGAGELFF	TGTGCCAGCAGCGTACTCATGACCGGGGCCGGGGAGCTGTTTTTT	.	TRBV27	TRBJ2-2	.
CASSQTSGPYEQYF	TGCGCCAGCAGCCAGACTAGCGGACCCTACGAGCAGTACTTC	TRBD2	TRBV4-3	TRBJ2-7	once
CSVLEGDTGELFF	TGCAGCGTTCTTGAAGGGGACACCGGGGAGCTGTTTTTT	.	TRBV29-1	TRBJ2-2	.
CASSPDRGNYGYTF	TGTGCCAGCAGTCCGGACAGGGGTAACTATGGCTACACCTTC	TRBD1	TRBV28	TRBJ1-2	.
CASSLGGYTQYF	TGTGCCAGCAGCTTGGGGGGGTATACGCAGTATTTT	TRBD2	TRBV11-3	TRBJ2-3	.
CASRPAVRGLNTEAFF	TGTGCCAGCAGACCTGCTGTAAGGGGGTTGAACACTGAAGCTTTCTTT	.	TRBV27	TRBJ1-1	once
CASTTTRQGPQRHNEQFF	TGTGCCAGCACCACAACGAGACAGGGCCCACAGCGTCACAATGAGCAGTTCTTC	TRBD1	TRBV7-9	TRBJ2-1	.
CASSFSTGLEQYF	TGTGCCAGCAGCTTCAGCACAGGGCTCGAGCAGTACTTC	.	TRBV7-2	TRBJ2-7	.
CASSFGTYNEQFF	TGTGCCAGCAGTTTTGGTACGTACAATGAGCAGTTCTTC	.	TRBV27	TRBJ2-1	.
CAWKGTLSQTSNYGYTF	TGTGCCTGGAAAGGGACATTATCACAAACCTCTAACTATGGCTACACCTTC	.	TRBV30	TRBJ1-2	.
CASSLADYEQYF	TGTGCCAGCAGCTTAGCGGACTACGAGCAGTACTTC	.	TRBV7-9	TRBJ2-7	few
CASPGTDSYEQYF	TGTGCCAGTCCGGGGACAGACTCCTACGAGCAGTACTTC	TRBD1	TRBV19	TRBJ2-7	.
CAISEVGSGNTIYF	TGTGCCATCAGTGAAGTGGGGTCTGGAAACACCATATATTTT	.	TRBV10-3	TRBJ1-3	.
CASTPVPGAYEQFF	TGTGCCAGCACTCCTGTCCCGGGGGCCTATGAGCAGTTCTTC	.	TRBV11-3	TRBJ2-1	.
CASRGEGTSFYEQYF	TGTGCCAGCAGAGGCGAGGGGACTAGTTTCTACGAGCAGTACTTC	TRBD2	TRBV7-9	TRBJ2-7	.
CASSIAHGGDQPQHF	TGTGCCAGCAGTATAGCCCACGGTGGGGATCAGCCCCAGCATTTT	.	TRBV28	TRBJ1-5	once
CASSSHREAGANVLTF	TGTGCCAGCAGTTCTCACAGGGAGGCTGGGGCCAACGTCCTGACTTTC	.	TRBV28	TRBJ2-6	.
CASAPPDGNNEQFF	TGTGCCAGCGCCCCTCCGGACGGGAACAATGAGCAGTTCTTC	.	TRBV19	TRBJ2-1	.
CAWRLAGLYRTDTQYF	TGTGCCTGGAGGTTAGCGGGACTCTATCGCACAGATACGCAGTATTTT	TRBD2	TRBV30	TRBJ2-3	.
CASSYGNEQFF	TGTGCCAGCAGTTACGGCAATGAGCAGTTCTTC	.	TRBV6-5	TRBJ2-1	few
CASSSRDRGETQYF	TGTGCCAGCAGCTCCCGGGACAGGGGAGAGACCCAGTACTTC	TRBD1	TRBV7-6	TRBJ2-5	.
CASSFRTVNTEAFF	TGTGCCAGCAGTTTCAGGACAGTGAACACTGAAGCTTTCTTT	.	TRBV28	TRBJ1-1	.
CASSDVASGSRVRDTQYF	TGCGCCAGCAGTGATGTGGCTAGCGGGAGTCGGGTGAGAGATACGCAGTATTTT	TRBD2	TRBV10-1	TRBJ2-3	.
CASSLEPHAPETQYF	TGTGCCAGCAGCTTAGAACCCCACGCCCCAGAGACCCAGTACTTC	.	TRBV7-9	TRBJ2-5	.
CASSWISTGVEQFF	TGTGCCAGCAGCTGGATCTCTACAGGGGTCGAGCAGTTCTTC	TRBD1	TRBV7-9	TRBJ2-1	.
CASRVTDSGTDTQYF	TGTGCCAGCAGGGTTACTGACTCCGGCACAGATACGCAGTATTTT	.	TRBV6-5	TRBJ2-3	.
CASSENPFGGLDTEAFF	TGTGCCAGCAGTGAAAACCCCTTTGGGGGTTTGGATACTGAAGCTTTCTTT	.	TRBV2	TRBJ1-1	.
CASSKTGANTEAFF	TGTGCCAGCAGTAAGACAGGGGCGAACACTGAAGCTTTCTTT	TRBD1	TRBV25-1	TRBJ1-1	.
CASSLGQGDEQFF	TGTGCCAGCAGCTTAGGGCAGGGGGATGAGCAGTTCTTC	TRBD1	TRBV7-6	TRBJ2-1	.
CASSQVPGLAGETQYF	TGCGCCAGCAGCCAGGTACCGGGACTAGCGGGAGAGACCCAGTACTTC	TRBD2	TRBV4-1	TRBJ2-5	.
CATSRDRGIGTSGNEQFF	TGTGCCACCAGCAGAGATCGGGGGATAGGGACTAGCGGGAATGAGCAGTTCTTC	TRBD2	TRBV15	TRBJ2-1	.
CASSPRQAITEAFF	TGTGCCAGCAGTCCCCGACAGGCGATCACTGAAGCTTTCTTT	.	TRBV7-9	TRBJ1-1	.